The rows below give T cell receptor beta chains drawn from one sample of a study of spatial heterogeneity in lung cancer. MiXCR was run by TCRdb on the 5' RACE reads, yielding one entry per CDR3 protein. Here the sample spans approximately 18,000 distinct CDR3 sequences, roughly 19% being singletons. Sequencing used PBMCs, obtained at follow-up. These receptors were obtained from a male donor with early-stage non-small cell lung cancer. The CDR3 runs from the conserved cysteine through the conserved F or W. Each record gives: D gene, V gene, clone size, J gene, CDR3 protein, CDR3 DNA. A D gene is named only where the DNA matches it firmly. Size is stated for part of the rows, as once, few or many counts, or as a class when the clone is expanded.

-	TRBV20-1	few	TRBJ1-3	CSARAPNSGNTIYF	TGCAGTGCTAGGGCTCCTAACTCTGGAAACACCATATATTTT
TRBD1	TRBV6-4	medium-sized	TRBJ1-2	CASSPTGGAFGYTF	TGTGCCAGCAGTCCTACAGGGGGCGCGTTTGGCTACACCTTC
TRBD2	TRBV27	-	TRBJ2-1	CASSLYSGGGNEQFF	TGTGCCAGCAGTCTTTATAGCGGGGGGGGTAATGAGCAGTTCTTC
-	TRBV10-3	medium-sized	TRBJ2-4	CAISQGGSAKNIQYF	TGTGCCATCAGTCAAGGGGGGTCAGCCAAAAACATTCAGTACTTC
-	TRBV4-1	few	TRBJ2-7	CASSPPAGDTYSYEQYF	TGCGCCAGCAGCCCGCCGGCAGGGGACACATACTCTTACGAGCAGTACTTC
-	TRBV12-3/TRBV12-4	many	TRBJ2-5	CASSSWGGAVTQYF	TGTGCCAGTTCCTCTTGGGGGGGGGCAGTGACCCAGTACTTC
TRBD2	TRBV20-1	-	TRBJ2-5	CSAGLAGHQETQYF	TGCAGTGCTGGACTAGCGGGGCACCAAGAGACCCAGTACTTC
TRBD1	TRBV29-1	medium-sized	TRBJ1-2	CSVEDLDRDSLYGYTF	TGCAGCGTTGAAGATCTGGACAGGGACTCCCTCTATGGCTACACCTTC
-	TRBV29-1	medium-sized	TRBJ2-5	CSVELRPGQQETQYF	TGCAGCGTTGAGTTACGGCCTGGACAGCAAGAGACCCAGTACTTC
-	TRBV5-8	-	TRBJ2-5	CASAMGTETQYF	TGTGCCAGCGCGATGGGAACAGAGACCCAGTACTTC